A single sample is the source of the 21 T cell receptor beta chains below, sequenced in a study of cytomegalovirus exposure and HLA in healthy donors. The PCR was carried out with 60 Vbeta primers and 13 Jbeta primers. Sequencing used immunoSEQ multiplex PCR; TCRdb keeps in-frame clones, though not all of them. Counted here are some 120,000 clones, roughly 86% occurring once; the ten biggest clones make up more than 1.5%. Sequencing was done on a sample of PBMCs. The receptors derive from a young man in good health and CMV-seronegative.

The chain employs TRBV10-2 and TRBJ1-4; 7 bases match TRBD1. V dropped 6 bases and J dropped 7; count of bases not matched to a gene: 8. Germline V CDR1 and CDR2: WSHSY, SAAADI. The CDR3 loop spans 14 amino acids. The CDR3 is CASSMTGKGEKLFF. CDR3 sequence (DNA): TGCGCCAGCAGCATGACAGGGAAGGGTGAAAAACTGTTTTTT.

The J gene is TRBJ1-1, the V gene TRBV18; 8 bases match TRBD1. The CDR3 totals 15 residues. Germline loops: CDR1 KGHSH, CDR2 LQKENI. J lost 2 bases, V lost 4 bases, and 6 bases had no gene match. CDR3 residues: CASSLSTGDNTEAFF. The DNA for the CDR3 is TGTGCCAGCTCACTCTCGACAGGGGATAACACTGAAGCTTTCTTT.

The chain is built from TRBV7-2 and TRBJ2-5; tentatively, D is TRBD2 (6 bases). Germline CDR1 reads SGHTA; CDR2 reads FQGNSA. The CDR3 has 16 residues. V lost 5 bases and J 1 base, leaving 17 bases between the germline ends. The CDR3, as DNA: TGTGCCAGCAGCCCCCGGACTACCCGAAGCCAAGAGACCCAGTACTTC. Translated, it gives CASSPRTTRSQETQYF.

The chain couples TRBV7-2 to TRBJ1-5; TRBD1 matches at 8 bases. The V gene end was trimmed by 5 bases and the J gene end by 7 bases; junction bases not matched to a gene: 7. The length of the CDR3 is 14 residues. CDR1 is SGHTA and CDR2 is FQGNSA in the germline V gene. CDR3 protein: CASSPDRVGQPQHF. The CDR3 region has the DNA TGTGCCAGCAGCCCGGACAGGGTGGGCCAGCCCCAGCATTTT.

The chain links TRBV5-1 to TRBJ1-6; perhaps TRBD1 as D (6 bases). This CDR3 is built from 13 residues. CDR1 and CDR2 from the germline V gene are SGHRS and YFSETQ. V lost 4 bases and J lost 5, with 7 bases in between. The CDR3 loop reads CASSPGDNSPLHF. Here the CDR3 DNA reads TGCGCCAGCAGCCCAGGGGATAATTCACCCCTCCACTTT.

The J gene is TRBJ2-7, the V gene TRBV19, with D unclear. The CDR3 spans 14 residues. V was cut by 5 bases and J by 3 bases, with 14 bases left in between. CDR1 LNHDA and CDR2 SQIVND come from the germline V gene (reference sequence). The CDR3 nucleotides are TGTGCCAGTAGTGTTAGACTGGAGCTCTACGAGCAGTACTTC. It codes for CASSVRLELYEQYF.

A single count supports this clone. For the CDR3, the DNA is TGTGCCAGCAGTTTGACAGGGGGCGTCACAGATACGCAGTATTTT. It is translated as CASSLTGGVTDTQYF. The J gene is TRBJ2-3, the V gene TRBV6-5; TRBD1 matches at 10 bases. The V gene's germline CDR1 is MNHEY and CDR2 SVGAGI. The CDR3 sequence is 15 residues long. Trimming took 4 bases from V and 2 from J; bases not matched to a gene: 3.

CDR3 sequence reads: CASVGTSGGQDQETQYF. As DNA, the CDR3 is TGTGCCAGCGTCGGGACTAGCGGGGGGCAAGACCAAGAGACCCAGTACTTC. The genes are TRBV2 and TRBJ2-5; 15 bases are a match to TRBD2. The CDR3 contains 17 residues. V dropped 8 bases and J dropped 0; count of bases not matched to a gene: 7. Germline lookup yields CDR1 SNHLY and CDR2 FYNNEI.

A single count supports this clone. V usage is TRBV6-1 and J usage is TRBJ2-5, with 7 nucleotides matching TRBD1. V gave up 6 bases and J gave up 3 bases; unmatched junction bases: 4. Germline V gives CDR1 MNHNS, CDR2 SASEGT. The CDR3 runs to 13 residues. For the CDR3, the DNA is TGTGCCAGCAGACCTACAGGGGAAGAGACCCAGTACTTC. As protein: CASRPTGEETQYF.

The chain couples TRBV4-1 to TRBJ2-7; 7 bases agree with TRBD2. The junction had 8 bases not matched to a gene; V was cut back by 4 bases and J by 5 bases. CDR3 length equals 14 residues. CDR1 MGHRA and CDR2 YSYEKL come from the germline V gene. The CDR3 here is CASSLMGGGDEQYF. As DNA, the CDR3 is TGCGCCAGCAGCCTTATGGGCGGGGGAGACGAGCAGTACTTC.

The rearrangement joins TRBV27 to TRBJ2-1, with TRBD2 matching over 14 bases. V lost 10 bases and J lost 8; bases outside the gene matches: 10. The CDR3 covers 15 residues. Germline lookup yields CDR1 MNHEY and CDR2 SMNVEV (reference sequence). DNA of the CDR3: TGTGCCACCTGGAGACTAGCGGGGGGGTTCTATGAGCAGTTCTTC. Translating it yields CATWRLAGGFYEQFF.

Written as DNA, the CDR3 is TGTGCCAGCAGTCGACAGGAGAGAAGCAATCAGCCCCAGCATTTT. This gives the protein CASSRQERSNQPQHF. V is TRBV6-1 and J is TRBJ1-5, with a possible D match to TRBD1 (6 bases). The V end was cut by 5 bases, the J end by 1 base, with 12 bases between. The CDR3 loop spans 15 amino acids. Germline V CDR1 and CDR2: MNHNS, SASEGT.

The genes are TRBV7-2 and TRBJ1-3; D unclear. The CDR3 extends over 12 amino acids. V dropped 4 bases and J dropped 6 bases, with 7 bases sitting between them. CDR1 SGHTA and CDR2 FQGNSA come from the germline V gene. In DNA form, the CDR3 reads TGTGCCAGCAGCTCCCCGGTAAACACCATATATTTT. Translating gives CASSSPVNTIYF.

This clone has just a few counts. The chain employs TRBV6-5 and TRBJ1-2, with a tentative D call TRBD1 (5 bases). There are 14 residues in the CDR3. V was trimmed by 6 bases and J by 5 bases, leaving 16 bases between them. Germline CDR1 MNHEY, CDR2 SVGAGI. CDR3 sequence: CASRQPREGYGYTF. In nucleotides, the CDR3 is TGTGCCAGCAGACAACCCAGGGAGGGTTATGGCTACACCTTC.

This clone came up a few times. The chain uses TRBV6-6 and TRBJ1-1; D unclear. Trimming removed 2 bases from V and 1 base from J, with 11 bases in between. The length of the CDR3 is 15 residues. Germline CDR1 reads MNHNY; CDR2 reads SVGAGI (reference sequence). The CDR3 DNA reads TGTGCCAGCAGTTACGGCTCCAGTCGGAACACTGAAGCTTTCTTT. This encodes CASSYGSSRNTEAFF.

The rearrangement joins TRBV6-1 to TRBJ2-3, with 10 positions matching TRBD2. This CDR3 comprises 15 residues. Trimming took 0 bases from V and 4 from J; bases not matched to a gene: 1. Germline V gene lookup returns CDR1 MNHNS and CDR2 SASEGT. This CDR3 reads CASSEAAGGPDTQYF. The CDR3 region has the DNA TGTGCCAGCAGTGAAGCAGCGGGGGGGCCAGATACGCAGTATTTT.

The V and J genes are TRBV7-9 and TRBJ1-3, with D hard to call. Germline V gene lookup returns CDR1 SEHNR and CDR2 FQNEAQ (reference sequence). This CDR3 contains 14 residues. The V and J ends lost 1 base and 2 bases respectively, with 6 bases between them. This CDR3 is CASSLVSAGNTIYF. CDR3 sequence (DNA): TGTGCCAGCAGCTTAGTGTCAGCTGGAAACACCATATATTTT.

The V gene is TRBV18, the J gene TRBJ1-2; tentative D call: TRBD1 (5 bases). Trimming shortened V by 4 bases and J by 2 bases, and 11 bases separated the two germline ends. This CDR3 spans 14 amino acids. Per germline, CDR1 KGHSH and CDR2 LQKENI. In DNA, the CDR3 is TGTGCCAGCTCACAAGGGGCGGTCAACTATGGCTACACCTTC. Protein: CASSQGAVNYGYTF.

For the CDR3, the DNA is TGTGCCACCAGCAGAGAAGGGGGGGCCGGAGAGACCCAGTACTTC. Its translation: CATSREGGAGETQYF. The chain couples TRBV15 to TRBJ2-5, with TRBD2 as a possible D gene (7 bases). The germline V gene encodes CDR1 LNHNV and CDR2 YYDKDF (reference sequence). V gave up 0 bases and J gave up 4 bases, with 12 bases separating them. CDR3 size: 15 residues.

The chain joins TRBV11-2 to TRBJ1-6, with TRBD1 matching over 10 bases. J was trimmed by 9 bases and V by 5 bases; bases with no gene match: 10. This CDR3 has 16 residues. The germline V gene encodes CDR1 SGHAT and CDR2 FQNNGV. CDR3 region: CASSHGDRGFLSPLHF. CDR3 bases: TGTGCCAGCAGCCACGGGGACAGGGGCTTTCTTTCACCCCTCCACTTT.

The chain links TRBV5-1 to TRBJ1-6; D possibly corresponds to TRBD1 (6 bases). The CDR3 runs to 19 residues. Per germline, CDR1 SGHRS and CDR2 YFSETQ. With 4 bases removed from V and 10 bases from J, the gap between germline ends came to 30 bases. DNA of the CDR3: TGCGCCAGCAGCAGCCCCCCTTGGGACACCGAGGGATACAGGTCACCCCTCCACTTT. Translating it yields CASSSPPWDTEGYRSPLHF. Full variable domain (outside the CDR3, taken from reference TRBV5-1 and TRBJ1-6): KAGVTQTPRYLIKTRGQQVTLSCSPISGHRSVSWYQQTPGQGLQFLFEYFSETQRNKGNFPGRFSGRQFSNSRSEMNVSTLELGDSALYLCASSSPPWDTEGYRSPLHFGNGTRLTVT.